This T cell receptor (beta chain) appears in the sequencing data of a study of T cells in Graves' hyperthyroidism and ophthalmopathy. The V end was cut by 11 bases, the J end by 5 bases, with 12 bases between. The CDR3 contains 11 residues. Amplified TCR beta CDR3 regions derived from RNA transcripts. HTBI primers were employed in a first-round RT-PCR of the TCR CDR3. One entry per CDR3 protein results from TCRdb running MiXCR on the multiplex PCR reads. Of roughly 250,000 distinct CDR3 sequences in the sample, roughly 15% were seen once. Sequencing was done on a sample of blood. The clonotype was recovered from a woman aged 18-29 years with Graves' ophthalmopathy. The rearrangement uses TRBV12-3 or TRBV12-4 and TRBJ1-2, with D hard to call. The DNA of the CDR3 is TGTGCCTTGGCAGGAGGGTATGGCTACACCTTC. It codes for CALAGGYGYTF.